This entry is about one T cell receptor beta chain. Those enrolled, adults aged roughly 18 to 100 years, came from roughly 23 US areas. Donors of Cohort 3 who recovered were those that had two negative PCRs, clearance, or symptom resolution. Method: immunoSEQ multiplex PCR; TCRdb's copy keeps in-frame clones and lacks some. The data show fewer than 350,000 clones, about nine tenths seen once. These data belong to a study of blood T cell repertoires in COVID-19. Germline values: CDR1 SGHTA, CDR2 FQGNSA. V lost 1 base and J lost 1; bases outside the gene matches: 5. The CDR3 runs 16 residues. The rearrangement uses TRBV7-2 and TRBJ2-3, with TRBD2 matching over 7 bases. What was sequenced was PBMCs or T cells enriched from blood (not recorded which). The sequence was collected from a man between 60 and 75 years old who had recovered from COVID-19. The CDR3 DNA reads TGTGCCAGCAGCTTAGAGCTAGCGGTGGGCACAGATACGCAGTATTTT. Its translation: CASSLELAVGTDTQYF.